This passage covers 26 T cell receptor beta chains from one sample sequenced in a study of blood T cell repertoires in COVID-19. Assay: immunoSEQ multiplex PCR; the TCRdb copy retains only in-frame clones and omits some. The sample yields approximately 50,000 clones, around 76% seen once. Sequenced input: peripheral blood. Source of these receptors: a man in his fifties or sixties with active or convalescent COVID-19.

This clone was counted a single time. The junction departs from the called germline gene at one end, perhaps through a read error. The CDR3 nucleotides are TGTGCCAGCAGCACACGGAGAGATCCGCAGTATTTT. This gives the protein CASSTRRDPQYF. The rearrangement links TRBV27 to TRBJ2-3; D is unresolved. In germline, CDR1 is MNHEY, CDR2 SMNVEV (reference sequence). CDR3 length: 12 residues.

The chain links TRBV15 to TRBJ2-6; 10 positions agree with TRBD2. Germline trimming cut 2 bases from V and 1 base from J; bases unmatched to any gene: 5. This CDR3 has 18 residues. CDR1 is LNHNV, CDR2 YYDKDF, per germline (reference sequence). CDR3 bases: TGTGCCACCAGCAGATCCGGGACTAGCGCGTCTGGGGCCAACGTCCTGACTTTC. It specifies CATSRSGTSASGANVLTF. Looking up the rest from reference TRBV15 and TRBJ2-6 gives the full variable domain: DAMVIQNPRYQVTQFGKPVTLSCSQTLNHNVMYWYQQKSSQAPKLLFHYYDKDFNNEADTPDNFQSRRPNTSFCFLDIRSPGLGDTAMYLCATSRSGTSASGANVLTFGAGSRLTVL.

This sequence joins TRBV5-4 and TRBJ1-3, with 9 bases lining up with TRBD1. CDR1 and CDR2 from the germline V gene are SGHNT and YYREEE (reference sequence). The CDR3 extends over 15 amino acids. V gave up 2 bases and J gave up 4 bases; unmatched junction bases: 4. CDR3 protein: CASSFRTGEGNTIYF. As DNA, the CDR3 is TGTGCCAGCAGCTTCAGGACAGGGGAAGGAAACACCATATATTTT.

The V and J genes are TRBV3-1 (or the pseudogene TRBV3-2) and TRBJ2-5; D gene unclear. CDR3 length: 11 amino acids. CDR1 LGHDT and CDR2 YNNKEL come from the germline V gene (reference sequence). V lost 1 base and J lost 5, with 2 bases in between. CDR3 coding DNA: TGTGCCAGCAGCCAAGCGGAGACCCAGTACTTC. Translated, it gives CASSQAETQYF.

The chain joins TRBV10-3 to TRBJ1-5; D remains ambiguous. This CDR3 region has 14 residues. CDR1 is ENHRY and CDR2 is SYGVKD in the germline V gene. V was clipped by 6 bases and J by 0 bases, with 9 bases between them. CDR3 coding DNA: TGTGCCATCAGCCGAGAGGATAGCAATCAGCCCCAGCATTTT. Protein product: CAISREDSNQPQHF.

This clone was detected only once. The chain couples TRBV7-8 to TRBJ1-1; D not resolved. The germline V and J ends were trimmed by 3 bases and 0 bases, with 5 bases remaining between them. CDR1 and CDR2 from the germline V gene are SGHVS and FQNEAQ. CDR3 length: 13 amino acids. This CDR3 reads CASSFQLNTEAFF. The CDR3 nucleotides are TGTGCCAGCAGCTTTCAGTTGAACACTGAAGCTTTCTTT.

The gene calls are TRBV6-5 and TRBJ1-5, with 7 bases fitting TRBD1. V shed 10 bases and J 4 bases; nucleotides not matched to a gene: 7. The CDR3 sequence is 13 residues long. Germline V gene data show CDR1 as MNHEY and CDR2 as SVGAGI. The DNA for the CDR3 is TGTGCCACCGGGGGACAGCTTAATCAGCCCCAGCATTTT. Translating it yields CATGGQLNQPQHF.

The chain is built from TRBV3-1 (or the pseudogene TRBV3-2) and TRBJ1-2, with D possibly matching TRBD1 (6 bases). Trimming shortened V by 2 bases and J by 7 bases, and 23 bases separated the two germline ends. Germline V lookup: CDR1 LGHDT, CDR2 YNNKEL (reference sequence). The CDR3 runs 17 residues. CDR3 sequence (DNA): TGTGCCAGCAGCCAAAGACAGGCCCAAGGGGGAGAGGTTGGCTACACCTTC. This encodes CASSQRQAQGGEVGYTF.

The CDR3 loop reads CASSLNPSTDTQYF. CDR3 nucleotides: TGCGCCAGCAGCTTGAATCCCTCCACAGATACGCAGTATTTT. The chain couples TRBV5-1 to TRBJ2-3; D gene unclear. Per germline, CDR1 SGHRS and CDR2 YFSETQ. The CDR3 is made up of 14 amino acids. Trimming shortened V by 1 base and J by 2 bases, and 8 bases separated the two germline ends.

The chain carries TRBV19 and TRBJ2-2, with D unclear. The CDR3 length is 13 residues. Germline V gene data show CDR1 as LNHDA and CDR2 as SQIVND (reference sequence). V dropped 6 bases and J dropped 6 bases, with 11 bases sitting between them. The CDR3: CASRSPNSGELFF. The CDR3 DNA follows: TGTGCCAGTAGGTCTCCTAACTCCGGGGAGCTGTTTTTT.

This clone was detected only a few times. The chain couples TRBV5-4 to TRBJ1-5, with D hard to call. V was clipped by 2 bases and J by 6 bases, with 15 bases between them. CDR3 size: 15 residues. CDR1 and CDR2 (germline): SGHNT, YYREEE (reference sequence). The CDR3 sequence: CASSFMGIGSQPQHF. The CDR3 region has the DNA TGTGCCAGCAGCTTCATGGGGATTGGGAGTCAGCCCCAGCATTTT.

This clone was counted between two and nine times. The V call is TRBV5-6, the J call TRBJ1-5, with TRBD1 matching 7 bases. CDR3 length: 15 residues. Germline values: CDR1 SGHDT, CDR2 YYEEEE. V gave up 2 bases and J gave up 3 bases; unmatched junction bases: 5. CDR3 nucleotide sequence: TGTGCCAGCAGCTTAGCAGGGGGTCCCAATCAGCCCCAGCATTTT. This translates into CASSLAGGPNQPQHF.

The rearrangement uses TRBV7-8 and TRBJ1-6, with TRBD1 as a possible D gene (5 bases). The V end was cut by 2 bases, the J end by 4 bases, with 12 bases between. The CDR3 contains 16 residues. Germline lookup yields CDR1 SGHVS and CDR2 FQNEAQ. CDR3 bases: TGTGCCAGCAGCTTAAGCAGGCAGGGATATAATTCACCCCTCCACTTT. Amino acids: CASSLSRQGYNSPLHF.

V is TRBV6-1 and J is TRBJ2-1; 7 bases line up with TRBD1. Trimming took 6 bases from V and 11 from J; bases not matched to a gene: 4. The CDR3 sequence is 11 residues long. Per the germline V gene, CDR1 is MNHNS and CDR2 is SASEGT. CDR3 protein: CASSAQGKQFF. The CDR3 region has the DNA TGTGCCAGCAGCGCACAGGGGAAGCAGTTCTTC.

The chain couples TRBV2 to TRBJ2-5, with D maybe TRBD2 (7 bases). Trimming pared 8 bases from V and 5 bases from J, leaving 15 bases between. Germline assignment: CDR1 SNHLY and CDR2 FYNNEI. The length of the CDR3 is 13 residues. Written as DNA, the CDR3 is TGTGCCAGCCGGAGGGGGGGCCATGAGACCCAGTACTTC. Its translation: CASRRGGHETQYF.

The chain joins TRBV19 to TRBJ1-1; D might be TRBD1 (6 bases). The germline V gene encodes CDR1 LNHDA and CDR2 SQIVND (reference sequence). CDR3 length: 13 amino acids. Between the trimmed V and J ends, which lost 10 bases and 10 bases, there was a span of 22 bases. The CDR3 nucleotides read TGTGCCACCCATGGGGGGGAGGGGGGGGCAGCTTTCTTT. Its translation is CATHGGEGGAAFF.

The chain carries TRBV30 and TRBJ1-5; D unclear. The ends were cut back, 0 bases at V and 4 bases at J, with 7 bases in the middle. This CDR3 is built from 13 residues. Germline CDR1 reads GTSNPN; CDR2 reads SVGIG (reference sequence). CDR3 sequence: CAWSVGGNQPQHF. The CDR3 DNA reads TGTGCCTGGAGTGTTGGAGGGAATCAGCCCCAGCATTTT.

The CDR3 here is CASSLGGLVETQYF. CDR3 in DNA: TGTGCCAGCAGCTTAGGAGGGTTAGTAGAGACCCAGTACTTC. The chain employs TRBV7-2 and TRBJ2-5; the D gene is possibly TRBD2 (5 bases). The CDR3 covers 14 residues. Germline V gene lookup returns CDR1 SGHTA and CDR2 FQGNSA. V gave up 1 base and J gave up 4 bases, with 10 bases separating them.

This chain uses TRBV7-8 with TRBJ2-3; D not resolved. CDR3 length: 18 amino acids. Germline V gene data show CDR1 as SGHVS and CDR2 as FQNEAQ. Trimming cost V 3 bases and J 3 bases, with 22 bases left between them. The CDR3 is CASSFAPTTPLVTDTQYF. The CDR3 DNA is TGTGCCAGCAGCTTTGCCCCCACGACTCCTCTTGTAACAGATACGCAGTATTTT.

The rearrangement joins TRBV11-3 to TRBJ2-1; TRBD1 is a possible D gene (6 bases). V was trimmed by 1 base and J by 5 bases, leaving 9 bases between them. Germline loops: CDR1 SGHNT, CDR2 YENEEA. The CDR3 has 14 residues. The CDR3 nucleotides are TGTGCCAGCAGCTTAGGAAACAGGGACAATGAGCAGTTCTTC. Translating gives CASSLGNRDNEQFF.

This clone was counted between two and nine times. This chain links TRBV10-3 with TRBJ2-3; 7 bases line up with TRBD2. With 6 bases clipped from V and 5 bases from J, the junction kept 5 bases outside the gene matches. The CDR3 totals 13 residues. Germline assignment: CDR1 ENHRY and CDR2 SYGVKD. This CDR3 reads CAISGGGGDTQYF. In DNA, the CDR3 is TGTGCCATCAGCGGCGGGGGAGGAGATACGCAGTATTTT.

The chain recombines TRBV5-1 with TRBJ2-7; no definite D call. V dropped 1 base and J dropped 6 bases, with 11 bases sitting between them. Germline-derived CDR1 and CDR2 are SGHRS and YFSETQ. CDR3 size: 13 residues. CDR3 bases: TGCGCCAGCAGCTTGCCTTCTTCCCGCGAGCAGTACTTC. The encoded protein is CASSLPSSREQYF. The full variable domain, in which reference TRBV5-1 and TRBJ2-7 provide the parts outside the CDR3, is KAGVTQTPRYLIKTRGQQVTLSCSPISGHRSVSWYQQTPGQGLQFLFEYFSETQRNKGNFPGRFSGRQFSNSRSEMNVSTLELGDSALYLCASSLPSSREQYFGPGTRLTVT.

V is TRBV5-1 and J is TRBJ2-3, with a possible D match to TRBD2 (6 bases). The CDR3 totals 15 residues. Germline V gene data show CDR1 as SGHRS and CDR2 as YFSETQ. The V end lost 3 bases, the J end lost 3 bases, and 14 bases lay between the germline ends. For the CDR3, the DNA is TGCGCCAGCAGCTCCGCTAGCGATGGAACAGATACGCAGTATTTT. Translation: CASSSASDGTDTQYF. Full variable domain (rest looked up from reference TRBV5-1 and TRBJ2-3): KAGVTQTPRYLIKTRGQQVTLSCSPISGHRSVSWYQQTPGQGLQFLFEYFSETQRNKGNFPGRFSGRQFSNSRSEMNVSTLELGDSALYLCASSSASDGTDTQYFGPGTRLTVL.

The V call is TRBV7-9, the J call TRBJ2-5; tentatively, D is TRBD1 (5 bases). Trimming removed 7 bases at V and 7 bases at J, with 22 bases between. The germline V gene has CDR1 SEHNR and CDR2 FQNEAQ (reference sequence). The CDR3 runs to 15 residues. The CDR3 DNA is TGTGCCAGCATTTCCCAATGGGGCACCCCGGGGACCCAGTACTTC. As protein: CASISQWGTPGTQYF.

V is TRBV13 and J is TRBJ2-1; 8 bases are shared with TRBD2. Germline V gives CDR1 PRHDT, CDR2 FYEKMQ (reference sequence). The ends lost 0 bases at V and 9 bases at J; junction bases unmatched: 10. The CDR3 length is 16 residues. CDR3 bases: TGTGCCAGCAGCTTAGGCCTATCAGGGGCGGGGGGTGAGCAGTTCTTC. Its translation is CASSLGLSGAGGEQFF.

The chain recombines TRBV19 with TRBJ2-7, with 14 positions matching TRBD2. Trimming cost V 7 bases and J 5 bases; bases outside gene matches: 7. Germline CDR1 LNHDA, CDR2 SQIVND (reference sequence). The length of the CDR3 is 15 residues. The CDR3 bases are TGTGCCAGTAACCTGAGACTAGCGGGAGGGCACGAGCAGTACTTC. Translating gives CASNLRLAGGHEQYF.